Each of the 11 T cell receptor beta chains below was sequenced from the same sample in a study of neurological immune-mediated disorders. One entry per CDR3 protein, called by TCRdb with MiXCR from the 5' RACE reads. The sample lists approximately 80,000 distinct CDR3 sequences, 4.3% occurring once. The sample's time point: longitudinal time-point 3. The source material was PBMCs. The receptors stem from a woman in her sixties with multiple sclerosis.

On this clonotype itself: This sequence may be a read error, since a much larger clone differs from it by one base. This rearrangement joins TRBV3-1 to TRBJ1-5; D ambiguous. The CDR3 covers 15 residues. Germline lookup yields CDR1 LGHDT and CDR2 YNNKEL (reference sequence). The CDR3 protein is CASSQDRTENRPQHF. CDR3 nucleotide sequence: TGTGCCAGCAGCCAAGATAGGACTGAAAATCGGCCCCAGCATTTT.

This clonotype was observed many times. This chain joins TRBV4-2 and TRBJ2-2, with D perhaps assigned TRBD1 or TRBD2 (5 bases each). V lost 1 base and J lost 1, with 10 bases in between. Looked up from germline, CDR1 is LGHNA and CDR2 is YNFKEQ. CDR3 size: 16 residues. As DNA, the CDR3 is TGTGCCAGCAGCCAAGTGGGACGGGAGAACACCGGGGAGCTGTTTTTT. It codes for CASSQVGRENTGELFF.

This clonotype occurred many times. The rearrangement links TRBV28 to TRBJ1-2; possibly TRBD1 for D (5 bases). The germline V gene encodes CDR1 MDHEN and CDR2 SYDVKM. The length of the CDR3 is 16 residues. With 5 bases removed from V and 4 bases from J, the gap between germline ends came to 20 bases. DNA of the CDR3: TGTGCCAGCAGTCGGGGACGGAGCAGTAGACGCTATGGCTACACCTTC. Translating gives CASSRGRSSRRYGYTF.

This clonotype was seen ten or more times. The gene calls are TRBV20-1 and TRBJ2-7; TRBD2 might be the D (6 bases). The V end lost 1 base, the J end lost 3 bases, and 10 bases lay between the germline ends. The CDR3 contains 13 residues. The germline V gene has CDR1 DFQATT and CDR2 SNEGSKA (reference sequence). The CDR3 reads CSARVGRGYEQYF. For the CDR3, the DNA is TGCAGTGCTAGAGTTGGGCGGGGCTACGAGCAGTACTTC.

This clonotype was observed many times. The V and J genes are TRBV9 and TRBJ2-2; tentatively, D is TRBD2 (6 bases). With 3 bases removed from V and 6 bases from J, the gap between germline ends came to 12 bases. Germline V lookup: CDR1 SGDLS, CDR2 YYNGEE. This CDR3 region has 14 residues. The CDR3 coding sequence is TGTGCCAGCAGCGCCTCTAGCGCGGCCGGGGAGCTGTTTTTT. This translates into CASSASSAAGELFF.

This clonotype was counted at least ten times. The rearrangement joins TRBV11-2 to TRBJ2-2; maybe TRBD1 (5 bases). CDR3 length equals 14 residues. CDR1 and CDR2 from the germline V gene are SGHAT and FQNNGV. V lost 4 bases and J lost 1, with 7 bases in between. CDR3 sequence: CASSSGQNTGELFF. CDR3 nucleotide sequence: TGTGCCAGCAGCTCAGGGCAGAACACCGGGGAGCTGTTTTTT.

This clonotype was detected ten times or more. The chain carries TRBV20-1 and TRBJ1-5; tentatively, D is TRBD1 (6 bases). V lost 6 bases and J lost 6, with 21 bases in between. This CDR3 comprises 15 residues. Germline assignment: CDR1 DFQATT and CDR2 SNEGSKA (reference sequence). This CDR3 reads CSAQGRGHGSQPQHF. CDR3 bases: TGCAGTGCACAGGGTCGGGGGCACGGGAGTCAGCCCCAGCATTTT.

This clonotype was seen ten or more times. The V gene is TRBV11-2, the J gene TRBJ2-1; 11 positions match TRBD2. The germline V gene encodes CDR1 SGHAT and CDR2 FQNNGV. The CDR3 loop spans 16 amino acids. After removal of 1 base from V and 9 bases from J, the junction contained 8 bases not matched to a gene. CDR3 in amino acids: CASSLALAGGAGEQFF. The CDR3 DNA reads as TGTGCCAGCAGCTTAGCCTTAGCGGGGGGGGCAGGTGAGCAGTTCTTC.

This clonotype was detected many times. This chain's CDR3 is CASNPGQLTGELFF. CDR3 bases: TGTGCCAGCAATCCGGGACAGCTCACCGGGGAGCTGTTTTTT. This sequence joins TRBV2 and TRBJ2-2; 7 positions agree with TRBD1. Germline CDR1 and CDR2: SNHLY and FYNNEI. J was trimmed by 4 bases and V by 7 bases; bases with no gene match: 6. CDR3 length: 14 amino acids. The whole variable domain, filled in from reference TRBV2 and TRBJ2-2, reads EPEVTQTPSHQVTQMGQEVILRCVPISNHLYFYWYRQILGQKVEFLVSFYNNEISEKSEIFDDQFSVERPDGSNFTLKIRSTKLEDSAMYFCASNPGQLTGELFFGEGSRLTVL.

There are many counts of this clonotype. The chain combines TRBV12-3 or TRBV12-4 with TRBJ1-2, with D unclear. This CDR3 comprises 14 residues. V dropped 3 bases and J dropped 8 bases, with 16 bases sitting between them. CDR3 in DNA: TGTGCCAGCAGTTTTCTCTCCAGGCCGGGGGGCTACACCTTC. The encoded protein is CASSFLSRPGGYTF.

This clonotype has a count of ten or more. The chain recombines TRBV25-1 with TRBJ1-6; 7 nucleotides agree with TRBD1. Germline CDR1 is MGHDK and CDR2 is SYGVNS. V trimming: 4 bases; J trimming: 10 bases; junction bases outside the gene matches: 10. This CDR3 has 15 residues. DNA of the CDR3: TGTGCCAGCAGTGTGGGAGGGGGCTCGGGGTCACCCCTCCACTTT. Protein sequence: CASSVGGGSGSPLHF.